Listed below are T cell receptor beta chains from one sample, sequenced in a study of blood T cell repertoires in COVID-19. The assay was immunoSEQ multiplex PCR, and TCRdb's table has in-frame clones only and misses some. The table has about 32,000 clones, about 85% seen once. Material for sequencing was peripheral blood. All receptors derive from a man aged 55 to 69 with active or convalescent COVID-19. The CDR3 runs from the conserved cysteine through the conserved F or W. The order of the fields is V gene, CDR3 length, D gene, CDR3 protein. D genes are given only for firm matches.

TRBV3-1/TRBV3-2 | 14 | - | CASSQAGGWPWEFF
TRBV11-3 | 14 | - | CASSQRSYQETQYF
TRBV2 | 14 | - | CASSSTIPGETQYF
TRBV6-2/TRBV6-3 | 15 | - | CASSQGLGGANVLTF
TRBV18 | 15 | - | CASSPLPQKNTEAFF
TRBV5-1 | 14 | - | CASSWGHWGEKLFF
TRBV11-2 | 14 | - | CASSLRRKNEKLFF
TRBV29-1 | 14 | - | CSVEDPRSSYGYTF
TRBV11-2 | 11 | - | CASTFGPEAFF
TRBV9 | 14 | - | CASSVEAAKGTQYF
TRBV20-1 | 11 | - | CSALITDTQYF
TRBV28 | 16 | - | CASKGGSGPNTGELFF
TRBV11-2 | 16 | TRBD1 | CASSLPGTGGGYGYTF
TRBV24-1 | 16 | - | CATHRDGGTNTGELFF
TRBV12-5 | 16 | TRBD1 | CASGPSTDRGGTEAFF
TRBV30 | 19 | TRBD2 | CAWSVGMASGRGLQETQYF
TRBV6-5 | 15 | - | CASSSSGYARETQYF
TRBV28 | 14 | - | CASNPRGANNEQFF
TRBV19 | 15 | - | CASSTLGVDTGELFF
TRBV12-3/TRBV12-4 | 13 | TRBD1 | CASNRDRANEQFF
TRBV25-1 | 13 | - | CASGSQGPGELFF
TRBV2 | 15 | - | CASSERLVGTDTQYF
TRBV19 | 17 | - | CASRPWRGSATNEKLFF
TRBV6-2/TRBV6-3 | 16 | - | CASSSDRLLAKNIQYF
TRBV28 | 16 | TRBD1 | CASRPPGQGGRLPLHF
TRBV28 | 17 | TRBD1 | CASTPPSRTGARTEAFF
TRBV28 | 17 | TRBD1 | CASSLWTLDRVRAEAFF
TRBV5-6 | 16 | TRBD1 | CASSLGGGTGGPPLHF
TRBV5-8 | 16 | TRBD2 | CASSLSGTSNGETQYF
TRBV3-1/TRBV3-2 | 21 | TRBD2 | CASSQRGNTSGEEGVVGEQFF
TRBV2 | 15 | - | CASINSPGVVTEAFF
TRBV10-2 | 14 | - | CASGGQAPFNEQFF
TRBV28 | 15 | - | CASSPAGGVNYGYTF
TRBV5-1 | 16 | - | CASSLAISGTGNTIYF
TRBV5-1 | 15 | - | CASRPGQLNTGELFF
TRBV12-3/TRBV12-4 | 13 | - | CASSFSNQETQYF
TRBV10-2 | 14 | - | CASSRAGLQETQYF
TRBV29-1 | 15 | TRBD2 | CSVMPGLGLVNEQFF
TRBV9 | 15 | - | CASSVAQGPQETQYF
TRBV13 | 15 | - | CASSSRRSCGEKLFF
TRBV6-5 | 14 | TRBD1 | CASREGQGRETQYF
TRBV10-2 | 13 | - | CASSDRGITEAFF
TRBV28 | 15 | - | CASSPPGLAKNIQYF
TRBV19 | 14 | - | CASSIVGANTEAFF
TRBV14 | 16 | TRBD1 | CASSQDPGQGDNEQFF
TRBV20-1 | 13 | - | CSASAVGLGRAFF
TRBV10-3 | 18 | - | CAISESVGGQNSNQPQHF
TRBV19 | 15 | - | CASSIEQGSTGELFF
TRBV6-2/TRBV6-3 | 17 | - | CASSSPGMGWGTDTQYF
TRBV10-3 | 12 | - | CAISHSNYGYTF
TRBV11-2 | 15 | - | CASSLGLVVNEKLFF
TRBV28 | 13 | - | CASSTGLPRKLFF
TRBV7-2 | 18 | - | CASSSRPLGGLVNQPQHF
TRBV18 | 14 | - | CASSPQGLGTEAFF